The sequence of this TCR beta chain was determined in a study of early T cells in non-severe SARS-CoV-2 infection. Study-wide background: Unsorted whole-blood RNA was sequenced in bulk, leaving chains unpaired.

This clonotype was picked up a small number of times. What it binds is unknown. Unique molecular identifiers tagged individual cDNA molecules. From the 5' RACE reads, TCRdb called clonotypes with MiXCR, one entry per CDR3 protein. The table shows about 100,000 distinct CDR3 sequences, with over 10% occurring only once. V gave up 4 bases and J gave up 5 bases; unmatched junction bases: 4. The CDR3 extends over 13 amino acids. CDR1 and CDR2 (germline): SGDLS, YYNGEE. Points from the study as a whole: VDJdb matching favored anti-spike CD8 responses, missing private and CD4 specificities.

This TCR came from an adult who was a healthcare worker with PCR-confirmed SARS-CoV-2 infection or an uninfected control (not recorded which). Sequencing input: whole blood. The rearrangement uses TRBV9 and TRBJ2-5, with 8 bases lining up with TRBD1. CDR3 residues: CASSQDRVETQYF. CDR3 nucleotides: TGTGCCAGCAGCCAGGACAGGGTGGAGACCCAGTACTTC.